The rows below give T cell receptor beta chains drawn from one sample of a study of cytomegalovirus exposure and HLA in healthy donors. Assay used: immunoSEQ multiplex PCR; TCRdb lists only in-frame clones, some missing. The sample has just over 150,000 clones; under 80% are singletons. Sequenced input: PBMCs. The receptors originated from a female donor in good health and CMV-seronegative. Both conserved end residues are part of each CDR3. D genes are given only for firm matches. For some rows the clone size is stated as once, few or many, or as a class when expanded; others skip it.

size	V	D	J	DNA	CDR3
-	TRBV5-1	TRBD2	TRBJ2-7	TGCGCCAGCAGCTTATGGGGACTAGCTCCTTCCCTGTACTTC	CASSLWGLAPSLYF
-	TRBV5-6	TRBD1	TRBJ1-6	TGTGCCAGCAGCGCCCGGACAGGGGTTTCACCCCTCCACTTT	CASSARTGVSPLHF
-	TRBV27	-	TRBJ1-5	TGTGCCAGCAGCCTCAGGGGACATTATAGCAATCAGCCCCAGCATTTT	CASSLRGHYSNQPQHF
-	TRBV2	-	TRBJ1-1	TGTGCCAGCATTCCGCTAACGAACACTGAAGCTTTCTTT	CASIPLTNTEAFF
-	TRBV5-4	TRBD2	TRBJ2-7	TGTGCCAGCACCCTGGGGGCTAGCGGGTCCCCCTACGAGCAGTACTTC	CASTLGASGSPYEQYF
-	TRBV6-5	-	TRBJ2-7	TGTGCCAGCAGTTACGGACGGGGGATGCGCTACGAGCAGTACTTC	CASSYGRGMRYEQYF
few	TRBV10-1	TRBD2	TRBJ2-7	TGCGCCAGCAGTGAGTCTTCGCGGGGGAACGGCTACGAGCAGTACTTC	CASSESSRGNGYEQYF
-	TRBV30	-	TRBJ1-2	TGTGCCCTGACCGCAATCGGGGGCTATGGCTACACCTTC	CALTAIGGYGYTF
-	TRBV28	TRBD1	TRBJ2-7	TGTGCCGTCAGGGACAGGGGTTCCTACGAGCAGTACTTC	CAVRDRGSYEQYF
once	TRBV6-5	-	TRBJ2-7	TGTGCCAGCAGAGACCGGGACTTCGTATACGAGCAGTACTTC	CASRDRDFVYEQYF
once	TRBV7-8	TRBD2	TRBJ2-7	TGTGCCAGCAGCTATAGCGGGAGCTATATGGACGAGCAGTACTTC	CASSYSGSYMDEQYF
-	TRBV13	TRBD1	TRBJ2-6	TGTGCCAGCAGCTTAGGAGGTCGGGGACAGGGGATCTACAGTGGGGCCAACGTCCTGACTTTC	CASSLGGRGQGIYSGANVLTF
few	TRBV7-8	TRBD1	TRBJ1-2	TGTGCCAGCAGCCTGGGACAGATCTATGGCTACACCTTC	CASSLGQIYGYTF
-	TRBV5-1	TRBD1	TRBJ2-3	TGCGCCAGCAGGAAAGGGACAGCCTCTAGCACAGATACGCAGTATTTT	CASRKGTASSTDTQYF
-	TRBV19	-	TRBJ1-2	TGTGCCAGTAGTATCTCTCGCCAGGGGCAGGGCTACACCTTC	CASSISRQGQGYTF
few	TRBV6-1	-	TRBJ1-1	TGTGCCAGCAGTGGCCGGGGTGCCACTGAAGCTTTCTTT	CASSGRGATEAFF
once	TRBV6-5	-	TRBJ2-3	TGTGCCAGCAGTAGGGGGGGGGTTAGCACAGATACGCAGTATTTT	CASSRGGVSTDTQYF
few	TRBV19	TRBD1	TRBJ1-1	TGTGCCAGTACCGGACAGGACGGACGGAATGAAGCTTTCTTT	CASTGQDGRNEAFF
once	TRBV5-6	-	TRBJ1-6	TGTGCCAGCAGCTTAGAAAGGGGTAATTCACCCCTCCACTTT	CASSLERGNSPLHF
few	TRBV30	TRBD1	TRBJ1-1	TGTGCCTGGAGTGTAGGACAGGGGACTCGGAACACTGAAGCTTTCTTT	CAWSVGQGTRNTEAFF
once	TRBV4-1	TRBD1	TRBJ1-2	TGCGCCAGCAGCCTCGGAGGACAGGGCGCTAACTATGGCTACACCTTC	CASSLGGQGANYGYTF
-	TRBV29-1	-	TRBJ2-2	TGCAGCGTTGAAGACAGACAGACCGGGGAGCTGTTTTTT	CSVEDRQTGELFF
few	TRBV5-4	-	TRBJ1-4	TGTGCCAGCAGCTTGGCCCTACAGGAAAAACTGTTTTTT	CASSLALQEKLFF
-	TRBV10-1	-	TRBJ1-4	TGCGCCAGCAGTCGGGCAGGGGATAATGAAAAACTGTTTTTT	CASSRAGDNEKLFF
-	TRBV5-6	-	TRBJ1-3	TGTGCCAGCAGTTTTACAGGGCCCAGCTCTGGAAACACCATATATTTT	CASSFTGPSSGNTIYF
-	TRBV27	TRBD1	TRBJ2-7	TGTGCCAGCACCCCTGACAGGGGAAGAACTTACGAGCAGTACTTC	CASTPDRGRTYEQYF
-	TRBV4-1	TRBD2	TRBJ2-7	TGCGCCAGCAGCCTAAGACTAGCGGGATACGAGCAGTACTTC	CASSLRLAGYEQYF
-	TRBV2	TRBD1	TRBJ1-2	TGTGCCAGCAGTGACCGGACAGGTCCCAACTATGGCTACACCTTC	CASSDRTGPNYGYTF
few	TRBV6-5	TRBD1	TRBJ2-3	TGTGCCAGCGGTACTCGACAGGGATTCACAGATACGCAGTATTTT	CASGTRQGFTDTQYF
-	TRBV29-1	-	TRBJ1-5	TGCAGCGTTGCAGGGGATTATAGCAATCAGCCCCAGCATTTT	CSVAGDYSNQPQHF
-	TRBV13	TRBD1	TRBJ2-5	TGTGCCAGCAGCATACGACAGGGGAAAGAGACCCAGTACTTC	CASSIRQGKETQYF
once	TRBV5-5	TRBD1	TRBJ1-6	TGTGCCAGCAGCTTTAAGTCCGGGACAGCTTATAATTCACCCCTCCACTTT	CASSFKSGTAYNSPLHF
-	TRBV10-3	-	TRBJ2-2	TGTGCCATCAGTGAGTCGGCAGGGGTTCCTTTCGCGAACACCGGGGAGCTGTTTTTT	CAISESAGVPFANTGELFF
-	TRBV2	TRBD2	TRBJ2-7	TGTGCCAGCATGGCTAGCGGGAGTTCTAGCTCCTACGAGCAGTACTTC	CASMASGSSSSYEQYF
-	TRBV6-6	TRBD2	TRBJ2-5	TGTGCCAGCAGTTACATGGTAGCGGGAGGGGAGACCCAGTACTTC	CASSYMVAGGETQYF
-	TRBV7-3	-	TRBJ2-1	TGTGCCAGCTCCATTCGGGGGACGGTCTCCTACAATGAGCAGTTCTTC	CASSIRGTVSYNEQFF
-	TRBV5-1	-	TRBJ2-2	TGCGCCAGCAGCTCCCTGGGGGCGGGTACCGGGAAGCTGTTTTTT	CASSSLGAGTGKLFF
-	TRBV2	-	TRBJ2-7	TGTGCCAGCAGTGAAGCTCCGACATTAAATTACGAGCAGTACTTC	CASSEAPTLNYEQYF
-	TRBV5-1	-	TRBJ2-7	TGCGCCAGCAGCCGACAGGCAGGGAATGACGAGCAGTACTTC	CASSRQAGNDEQYF
-	TRBV9	-	TRBJ2-5	TGTGCCAGCAGCCGCGGAGAGGTAGCAGGGCCCCAAGAGACCCAGTACTTC	CASSRGEVAGPQETQYF
-	TRBV7-6	TRBD1	TRBJ2-7	TGTGCCAGCAGCGAGGGACAGCTCGAGCAGTACTTC	CASSEGQLEQYF
-	TRBV6-1	TRBD1	TRBJ1-4	TGTGCCAGCAGTGAGCAACAGGGGGCCGGTGAAAAACTGTTTTTT	CASSEQQGAGEKLFF
-	TRBV28	TRBD1	TRBJ1-2	TGTGCCAGCAGTTCGCCGGGACAGGGAGGGCCGAACTATGGCTACACCTTC	CASSSPGQGGPNYGYTF
-	TRBV18	TRBD2	TRBJ2-7	TGTGCCAGCTCACCCGGACTAGCGGGAGAGCGGGTTGACGAGCAGTACTTC	CASSPGLAGERVDEQYF
-	TRBV5-1	TRBD1	TRBJ1-6	TGCGCCAGCAGCTCCGGACAGGTTAACCATTCACCCCTCCACTTT	CASSSGQVNHSPLHF
-	TRBV5-6	-	TRBJ1-1	TGTGCCAGCAGCTTGGGCGGGCGGGGGGGTGACACTGAAGCTTTCTTT	CASSLGGRGGDTEAFF
-	TRBV5-6	-	TRBJ2-7	TGTGCCAGCAGCTTCGTCAACTTCGAGTCCTACGAGCAGTACTTC	CASSFVNFESYEQYF
few	TRBV12-5	-	TRBJ1-2	TGTGCTAGTGGCGACTATGGCTACACCTTC	CASGDYGYTF